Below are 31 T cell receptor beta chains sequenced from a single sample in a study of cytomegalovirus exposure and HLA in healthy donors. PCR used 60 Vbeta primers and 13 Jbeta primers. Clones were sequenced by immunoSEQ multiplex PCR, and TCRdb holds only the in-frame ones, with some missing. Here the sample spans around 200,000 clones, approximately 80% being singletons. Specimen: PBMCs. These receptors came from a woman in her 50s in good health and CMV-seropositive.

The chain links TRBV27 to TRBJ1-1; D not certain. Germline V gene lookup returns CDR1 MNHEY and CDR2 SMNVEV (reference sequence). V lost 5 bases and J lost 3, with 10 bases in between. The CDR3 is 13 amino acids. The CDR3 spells CASSPVADTEAFF. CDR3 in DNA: TGTGCCAGCAGTCCTGTCGCGGACACTGAAGCTTTCTTT.

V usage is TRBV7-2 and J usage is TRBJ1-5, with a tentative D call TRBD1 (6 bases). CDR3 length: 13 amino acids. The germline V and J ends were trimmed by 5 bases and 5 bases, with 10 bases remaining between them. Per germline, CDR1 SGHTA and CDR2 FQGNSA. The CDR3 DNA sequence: TGTGCCAGCAGCCCTCGACAGGATCAGCCCCAGCATTTT. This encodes CASSPRQDQPQHF.

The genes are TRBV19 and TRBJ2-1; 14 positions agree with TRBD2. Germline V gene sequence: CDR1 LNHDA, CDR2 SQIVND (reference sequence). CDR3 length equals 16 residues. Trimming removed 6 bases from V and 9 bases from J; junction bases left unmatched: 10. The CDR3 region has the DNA TGTGCCAGTAGACCGGACGGACTAGCGGGGGGTTCTGAGCAGTTCTTC. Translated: CASRPDGLAGGSEQFF.

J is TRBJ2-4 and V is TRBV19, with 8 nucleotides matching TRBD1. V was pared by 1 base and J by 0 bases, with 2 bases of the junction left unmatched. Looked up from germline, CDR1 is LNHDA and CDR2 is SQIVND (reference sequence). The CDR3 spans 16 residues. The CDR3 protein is CASSIGGQVAKNIQYF. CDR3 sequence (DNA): TGTGCCAGTAGTATAGGGGGACAGGTAGCCAAAAACATTCAGTACTTC.

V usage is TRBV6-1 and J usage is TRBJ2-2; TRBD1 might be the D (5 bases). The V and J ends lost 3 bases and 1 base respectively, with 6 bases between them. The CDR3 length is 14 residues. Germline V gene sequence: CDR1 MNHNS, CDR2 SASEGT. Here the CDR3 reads CASSEDKNTGELFF. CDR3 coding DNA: TGTGCCAGCAGTGAGGACAAGAACACCGGGGAGCTGTTTTTT.

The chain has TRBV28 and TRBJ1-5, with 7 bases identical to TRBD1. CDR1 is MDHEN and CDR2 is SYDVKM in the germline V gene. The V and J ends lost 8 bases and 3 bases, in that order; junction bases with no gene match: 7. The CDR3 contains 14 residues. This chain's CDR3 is CASLEDRTNQPQHF. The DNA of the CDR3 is TGTGCCAGCCTAGAGGACAGGACCAATCAGCCCCAGCATTTT.

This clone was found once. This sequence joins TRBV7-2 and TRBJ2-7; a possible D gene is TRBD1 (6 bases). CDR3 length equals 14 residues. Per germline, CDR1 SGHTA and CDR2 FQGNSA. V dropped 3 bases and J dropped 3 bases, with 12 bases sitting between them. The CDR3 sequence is CASSFGTINYEQYF. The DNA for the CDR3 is TGTGCCAGCAGCTTCGGGACAATAAACTACGAGCAGTACTTC.

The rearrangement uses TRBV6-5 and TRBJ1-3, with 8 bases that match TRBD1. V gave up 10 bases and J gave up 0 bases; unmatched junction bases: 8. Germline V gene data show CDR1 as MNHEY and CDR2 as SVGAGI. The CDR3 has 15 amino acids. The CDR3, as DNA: TGTGCCACCCGGGACAGGCGACACTCTGGAAACACCATATATTTT. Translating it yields CATRDRRHSGNTIYF.

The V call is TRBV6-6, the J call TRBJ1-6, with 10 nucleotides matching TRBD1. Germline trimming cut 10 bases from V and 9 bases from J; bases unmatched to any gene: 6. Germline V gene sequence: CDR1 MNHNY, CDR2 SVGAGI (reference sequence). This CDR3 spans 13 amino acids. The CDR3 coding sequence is TGTGCCATCCGAGGGACAGGGGCTTCACCCCTCCACTTT. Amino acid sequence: CAIRGTGASPLHF.

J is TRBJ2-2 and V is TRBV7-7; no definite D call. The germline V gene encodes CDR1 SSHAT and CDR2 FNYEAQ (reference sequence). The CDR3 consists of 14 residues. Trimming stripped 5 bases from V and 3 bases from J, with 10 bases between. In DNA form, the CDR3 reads TGTGCCAGCAGCCAGGCTACCGACACCGGGGAGCTGTTTTTT. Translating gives CASSQATDTGELFF.

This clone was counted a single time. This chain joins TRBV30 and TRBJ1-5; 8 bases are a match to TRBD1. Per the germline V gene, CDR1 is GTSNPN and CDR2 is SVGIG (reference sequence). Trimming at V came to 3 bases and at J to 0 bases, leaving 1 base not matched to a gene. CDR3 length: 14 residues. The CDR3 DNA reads TGTGCCTGGAGAGGACAGGGTAGCAATCAGCCCCAGCATTTT. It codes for CAWRGQGSNQPQHF.

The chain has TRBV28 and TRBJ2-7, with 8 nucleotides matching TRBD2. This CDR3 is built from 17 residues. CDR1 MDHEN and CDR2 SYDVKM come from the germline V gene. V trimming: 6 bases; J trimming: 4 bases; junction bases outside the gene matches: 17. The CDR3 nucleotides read TGTGCCAGCAGCTTGGCCGGCGGGGGGCAGGGGAAATACGAGCAGTACTTC. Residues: CASSLAGGGQGKYEQYF.

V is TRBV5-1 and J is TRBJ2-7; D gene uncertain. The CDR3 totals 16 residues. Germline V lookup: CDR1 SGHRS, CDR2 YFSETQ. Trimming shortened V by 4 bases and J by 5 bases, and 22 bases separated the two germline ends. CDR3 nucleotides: TGCGCCAGCAGCCCTCTAGACGTACAAGCATGGAACGAGCAGTACTTC. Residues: CASSPLDVQAWNEQYF.

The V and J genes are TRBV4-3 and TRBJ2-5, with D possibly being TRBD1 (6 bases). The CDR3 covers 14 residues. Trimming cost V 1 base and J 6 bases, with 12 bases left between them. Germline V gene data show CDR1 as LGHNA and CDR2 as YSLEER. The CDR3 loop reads CASSQATGQQTQYF. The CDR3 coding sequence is TGCGCCAGCAGCCAAGCAACAGGGCAACAGACCCAGTACTTC.

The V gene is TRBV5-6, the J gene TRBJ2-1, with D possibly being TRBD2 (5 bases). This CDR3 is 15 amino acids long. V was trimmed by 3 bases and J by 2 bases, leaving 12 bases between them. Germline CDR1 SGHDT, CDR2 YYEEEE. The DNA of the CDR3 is TGTGCCAGCAGCTCAGCCTTGAGGGCCTACAATGAGCAGTTCTTC. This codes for CASSSALRAYNEQFF.

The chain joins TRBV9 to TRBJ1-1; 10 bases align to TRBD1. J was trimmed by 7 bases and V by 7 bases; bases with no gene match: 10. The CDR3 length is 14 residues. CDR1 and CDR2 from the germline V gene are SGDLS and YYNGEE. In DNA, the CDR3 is TGTGCCAGCTCATTTGGGGGACAGGGGCGTGAAGCTTTCTTT. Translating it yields CASSFGGQGREAFF.

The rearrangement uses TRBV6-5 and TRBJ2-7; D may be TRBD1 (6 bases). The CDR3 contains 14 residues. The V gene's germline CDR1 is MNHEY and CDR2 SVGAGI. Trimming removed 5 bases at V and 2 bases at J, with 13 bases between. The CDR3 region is CASSLQGNTYEQYF. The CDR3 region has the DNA TGTGCCAGCAGTCTTCAGGGGAACACCTACGAGCAGTACTTC.

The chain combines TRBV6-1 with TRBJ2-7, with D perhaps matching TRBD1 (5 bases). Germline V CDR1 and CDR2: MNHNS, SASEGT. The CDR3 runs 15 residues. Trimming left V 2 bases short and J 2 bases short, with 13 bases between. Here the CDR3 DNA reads TGTGCCAGCAGTGAAAGAGGACACCTCACCTACGAGCAGTACTTC. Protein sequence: CASSERGHLTYEQYF.

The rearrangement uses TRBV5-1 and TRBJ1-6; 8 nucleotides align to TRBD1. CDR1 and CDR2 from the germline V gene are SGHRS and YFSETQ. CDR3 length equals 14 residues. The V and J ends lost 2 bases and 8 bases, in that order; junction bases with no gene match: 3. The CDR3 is CASSFGQGYSPLHF. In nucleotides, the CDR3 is TGCGCCAGCAGCTTTGGACAGGGTTATTCACCCCTCCACTTT.

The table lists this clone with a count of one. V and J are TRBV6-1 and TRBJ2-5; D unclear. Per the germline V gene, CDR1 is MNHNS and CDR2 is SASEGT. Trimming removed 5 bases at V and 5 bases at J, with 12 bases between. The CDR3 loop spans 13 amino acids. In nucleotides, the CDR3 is TGTGCCAGCAGTTCGTCCCCTCGGGAGACCCAGTACTTC. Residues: CASSSSPRETQYF.

In DNA, the CDR3 is TGTGCCAGCAGTCCCGACAGGGGAGCCAAAAACATTCAGTACTTC. Its protein is CASSPDRGAKNIQYF. The rearrangement uses TRBV6-5 and TRBJ2-4; 8 nucleotides match TRBD1. Germline lookup yields CDR1 MNHEY and CDR2 SVGAGI. V shed 5 bases, J shed 0 bases, and the junction held 3 bases outside the gene matches. The CDR3 is 15 amino acids.

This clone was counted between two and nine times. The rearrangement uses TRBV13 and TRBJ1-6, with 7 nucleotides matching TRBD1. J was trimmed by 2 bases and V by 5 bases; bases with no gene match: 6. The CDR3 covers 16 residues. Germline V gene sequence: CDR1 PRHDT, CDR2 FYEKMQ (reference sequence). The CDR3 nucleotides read TGTGCCAGCAGCCTAGACAGGGAAACCTATAATTCACCCCTCCACTTT. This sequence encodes CASSLDRETYNSPLHF.

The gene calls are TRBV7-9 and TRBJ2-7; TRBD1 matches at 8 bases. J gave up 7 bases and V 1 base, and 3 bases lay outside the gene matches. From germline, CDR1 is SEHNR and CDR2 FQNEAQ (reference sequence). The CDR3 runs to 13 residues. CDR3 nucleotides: TGTGCCAGCAGCTTAGGGACAGGGATAGAGCAGTACTTC. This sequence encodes CASSLGTGIEQYF.

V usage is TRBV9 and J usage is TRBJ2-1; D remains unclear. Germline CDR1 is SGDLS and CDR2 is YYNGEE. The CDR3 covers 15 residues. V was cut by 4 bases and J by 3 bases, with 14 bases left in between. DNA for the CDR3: TGTGCCAGCAGCTTGAACGCGAACCTCTACAATGAGCAGTTCTTC. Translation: CASSLNANLYNEQFF.

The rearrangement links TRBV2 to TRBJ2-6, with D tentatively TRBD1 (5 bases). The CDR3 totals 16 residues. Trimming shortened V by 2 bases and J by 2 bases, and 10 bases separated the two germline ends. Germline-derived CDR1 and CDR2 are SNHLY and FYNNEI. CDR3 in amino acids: CASSELSQAGANVLTF. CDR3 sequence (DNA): TGTGCCAGCAGTGAACTTTCACAGGCTGGGGCCAACGTCCTGACTTTC.

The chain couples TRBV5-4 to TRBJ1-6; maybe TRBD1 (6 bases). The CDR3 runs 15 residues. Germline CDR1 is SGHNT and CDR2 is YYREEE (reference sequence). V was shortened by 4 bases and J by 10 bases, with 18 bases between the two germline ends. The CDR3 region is CASSGRQGLGSPLHF. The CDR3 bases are TGTGCCAGCAGCGGACGTCAGGGGTTGGGCTCACCCCTCCACTTT.

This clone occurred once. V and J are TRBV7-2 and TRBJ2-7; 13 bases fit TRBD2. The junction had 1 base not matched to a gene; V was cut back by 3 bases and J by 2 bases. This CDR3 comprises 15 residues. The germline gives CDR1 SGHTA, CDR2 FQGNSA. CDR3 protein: CASSFGLAGAYEQYF. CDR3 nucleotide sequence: TGTGCCAGCAGCTTTGGACTAGCGGGGGCCTACGAGCAGTACTTC.

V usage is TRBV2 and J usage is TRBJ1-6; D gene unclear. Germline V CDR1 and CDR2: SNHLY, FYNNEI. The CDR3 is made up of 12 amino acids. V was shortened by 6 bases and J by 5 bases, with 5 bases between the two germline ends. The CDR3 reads CASSLNNSPLHF. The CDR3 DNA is TGTGCCAGCAGCCTTAATAATTCACCCCTCCACTTT. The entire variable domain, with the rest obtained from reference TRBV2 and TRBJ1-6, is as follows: EPEVTQTPSHQVTQMGQEVILRCVPISNHLYFYWYRQILGQKVEFLVSFYNNEISEKSEIFDDQFSVERPDGSNFTLKIRSTKLEDSAMYFCASSLNNSPLHFGNGTRLTVT.

The CDR3 nucleotides read TGCGCCAGCAGCATAGGACTAGCGGGGACGATCACAGATACGCAGTATTTT. Protein product: CASSIGLAGTITDTQYF. The rearrangement joins TRBV5-1 to TRBJ2-3, with 12 positions matching TRBD2. This CDR3 is built from 17 residues. The germline V gene encodes CDR1 SGHRS and CDR2 YFSETQ. Unmatched junction bases numbered 8, after V lost 4 bases and J lost 2 bases. The full variable domain, completed using reference TRBV5-1 and TRBJ2-3, is KAGVTQTPRYLIKTRGQQVTLSCSPISGHRSVSWYQQTPGQGLQFLFEYFSETQRNKGNFPGRFSGRQFSNSRSEMNVSTLELGDSALYLCASSIGLAGTITDTQYFGPGTRLTVL.

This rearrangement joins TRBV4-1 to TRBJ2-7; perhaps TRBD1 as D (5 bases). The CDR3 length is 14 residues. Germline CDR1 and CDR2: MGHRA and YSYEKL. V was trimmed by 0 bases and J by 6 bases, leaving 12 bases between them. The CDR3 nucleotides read TGCGCCAGCAGCCAAGATTTCAGGGTCTCCGAGCAGTACTTC. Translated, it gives CASSQDFRVSEQYF.

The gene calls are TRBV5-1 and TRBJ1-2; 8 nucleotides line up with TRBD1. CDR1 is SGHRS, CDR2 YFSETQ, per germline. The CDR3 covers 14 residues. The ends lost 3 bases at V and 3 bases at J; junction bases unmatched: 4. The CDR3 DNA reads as TGCGCCAGCAGCTACCAGGGGGCTGACTATGGCTACACCTTC. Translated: CASSYQGADYGYTF.